Listed below are T cell receptor beta chains from one sample, sequenced in a study of early T cells in non-severe SARS-CoV-2 infection. Via MiXCR, TCRdb re-called the 5' RACE reads, giving one row per CDR3 protein. The repertoire consists of some 64,000 distinct CDR3 sequences, with roughly 21% occurring once and the leading ten covering approximately 15%. Sequenced here: whole blood, sampled at baseline. Every receptor here comes from an adult who was a healthcare worker with PCR-confirmed SARS-CoV-2 infection or an uninfected control (not recorded which). Both conserved end residues are part of each CDR3. D genes are given only for firm matches. Expanded clones get a size class; other rows say once, few or many, or leave the size out.

TRBV5-4	TRBJ2-3	NA	few	TGTGCCAGCAGCAGATGGGGTCCGGGGGGCAGCACAGATACGCAGTATTTT	CASSRWGPGGSTDTQYF
TRBV7-8	TRBJ1-1	TRBD1	few	TGTGCCAGCAGCTTAAGGGACAGGGGATCGAACACTGAAGCTTTCTTT	CASSLRDRGSNTEAFF
TRBV10-1	TRBJ2-3	TRBD2	NA	TGCGCCAGCAGTGAGTCTGAGGGAGGGCCCACAGATACGCAGTATTTT	CASSESEGGPTDTQYF
TRBV7-9	TRBJ2-5	NA	many	TGTGCCAGCAGCTTAGGGGAGGAGACCCAGTACTTC	CASSLGEETQYF
TRBV3-1	TRBJ1-2	NA	few	TGTGCCAGCAGCCAAGATCTAAGAGGGTATGATGGCTACACCTTC	CASSQDLRGYDGYTF
TRBV3-1	TRBJ1-1	NA	few	TGTGCCAGCAGCCCGGGGGCAGGGACTGAAGCTTTCTTT	CASSPGAGTEAFF
TRBV18	TRBJ2-7	NA	NA	TGTGCCAGCTCCCCTCAAGGGGGGGGGCCCAACGAGCAGTACTTC	CASSPQGGGPNEQYF
TRBV9	TRBJ2-5	NA	few	TGTGCCAGCAGCGGATCCCTCCAAGAGACCCAGTACTTC	CASSGSLQETQYF
TRBV6-5	TRBJ2-2	NA	few	TGTGCCAGCAGATCCTCGACCGGGGAGCTGTTTTTT	CASRSSTGELFF
TRBV10-3	TRBJ2-7	NA	few	TGTGCCATCAGTGAAGGCTTGTCGTACGAGCAGTACTTC	CAISEGLSYEQYF
TRBV6-2/TRBV6-3	TRBJ1-5	NA	few	TGTGCCAGCAGTTACTCTTCCCTCTGGGGCCCCCAGCATTTT	CASSYSSLWGPQHF
TRBV20-1	TRBJ1-5	NA	NA	TGCAGTGCTAGCTTAGGCCTCAACCAGCCCCAGCATTTT	CSASLGLNQPQHF
TRBV7-9	TRBJ2-1	NA	few	TGTGCCAGCAGCACGGACACGATCCTCCATGAGCAGTTCTTC	CASSTDTILHEQFF
TRBV11-2	TRBJ2-1	TRBD1	few	TGTGCCAGCAGCTTAGAGCCAGGGACAGGAGTATACAATGAGCAGTTCTTC	CASSLEPGTGVYNEQFF
TRBV14	TRBJ1-2	NA	few	TGTGCCAGCAGCCAGTTGTACCTCGCGGGCTACACCTTC	CASSQLYLAGYTF
TRBV7-9	TRBJ2-2	NA	many	TGTGCCAGCAGCAGGACCGGGGAGCTGTTTTTT	CASSRTGELFF
TRBV5-1	TRBJ1-2	NA	few	TGCGCCAGCAGGCCCGGAGCCTATGGCTACACCTTC	CASRPGAYGYTF
TRBV5-4	TRBJ1-1	TRBD1	NA	TGTGCCAGCAGCCCGCCGGACAGGGAAACTGAAGCTTTCTTT	CASSPPDRETEAFF
TRBV20-1	TRBJ2-3	TRBD1	NA	TGCAGTGCTAGAGCGGACAGGGAATCGGGTACGCAGTATTTT	CSARADRESGTQYF
TRBV7-9	TRBJ1-1	NA	many	TGTGCCAGCAGGATGGGGGAGGGGAACACTGAAGCTTTCTTT	CASRMGEGNTEAFF
TRBV11-2	TRBJ2-1	NA	NA	TGTGCCAGCAGCTTAGATCCCCAGGGAGGTGAGCAGTTCTTC	CASSLDPQGGEQFF
TRBV6-5	TRBJ2-5	NA	NA	TGTGCCAGCAGGGGCCGAGGGTACCAAGAGACCCAGTACTTC	CASRGRGYQETQYF
TRBV7-8	TRBJ1-3	NA	few	TGTGCCAGCAGCCTCAGGACCTCTGGAAACACCATATATTTT	CASSLRTSGNTIYF
TRBV12-3/TRBV12-4	TRBJ2-7	NA	few	TGTGCCAGCAGTCCGAGAACGGGCCCAGGCGAGCAGTACTTC	CASSPRTGPGEQYF
TRBV6-2/TRBV6-3	TRBJ2-5	NA	many	TGTGCCAGCAGTCCGACCAGGGCCGGAGCGGAGACCCAGTACTTC	CASSPTRAGAETQYF
TRBV27	TRBJ2-3	TRBD1	many	TGTGCCAGCAGTATGACAGGGGGCGATCCCAGGGTCACAGATACGCAGTATTTT	CASSMTGGDPRVTDTQYF
TRBV3-1	TRBJ1-2	NA	few	TGTGCCAGCAGCCAGAAAACGGGCTACACCTTC	CASSQKTGYTF
TRBV12-3/TRBV12-4	TRBJ1-2	NA	NA	TGTGCCAGCAGTACAGGACTACAAGGCTACACCTTC	CASSTGLQGYTF
TRBV2	TRBJ1-1	NA	NA	TGTGCCAGTGGATTGGACACCGGATACACTGAAGCTTTCTTT	CASGLDTGYTEAFF
TRBV20-1	TRBJ2-7	TRBD2	few	TGCAGTGCTCGGGACTACGGGTACGAGCAGTACTTC	CSARDYGYEQYF
TRBV12-3/TRBV12-4	TRBJ2-1	NA	few	TGTGCCAGCACCTCCCCGGTGGCGAGAGAGCAGTTCTTC	CASTSPVAREQFF
TRBV5-1	TRBJ1-4	NA	NA	TGCGCCAGCAGCTCGGGTCAAAATGAAAAACTGTTTTTT	CASSSGQNEKLFF
TRBV20-1	TRBJ1-6	TRBD1	few	TGCAGTGCCAGGGGGGGGCCAAATTCACCCCTCCACTTT	CSARGGPNSPLHF
TRBV2	TRBJ2-7	TRBD1	once	TGTGCCAGCAGCAGGACAGGGGGCCTGAGCGAGCAGTACTTC	CASSRTGGLSEQYF
TRBV15	TRBJ2-3	NA	few	TGTGCCACCAGCAAAGGGGGGACAGTTCGGTCGCAGTATTTT	CATSKGGTVRSQYF
TRBV7-8	TRBJ2-2	TRBD2	many	TGTGCCAGCAGCCATCGGGCTAGCGGCACCGGGGAGCTGTTTTTT	CASSHRASGTGELFF
TRBV4-1	TRBJ2-5	NA	once	TGCGCCAGCAGCCCGTACTTCCTGTACCAAGAGACCCAGTACTTC	CASSPYFLYQETQYF
TRBV30	TRBJ2-7	NA	NA	TGTGCCTGGAGTGTGGGGAACGAGCAGTACTTC	CAWSVGNEQYF
TRBV5-4	TRBJ2-2	NA	few	TGTGCCAGCAGCTTGGACAGGACGAACACCGGGGAGCTGTTTTTT	CASSLDRTNTGELFF
TRBV7-9	TRBJ1-4	TRBD1	few	TGTGCCAGCAGCTTAGACTCAGGGGGGGAAAAACTGTTTTTT	CASSLDSGGEKLFF
TRBV5-4	TRBJ2-7	TRBD1	many	TGTGCCAGCAGCTGGGGACAGGGGGCTTCCTACGAGCAGTACTTC	CASSWGQGASYEQYF
TRBV27	TRBJ1-5	TRBD1	NA	TGTGCCAGCGCCGGGGACAGTAGCAATCAGCCCCAGCATTTT	CASAGDSSNQPQHF
TRBV20-1	TRBJ2-5	NA	many	TGCAGTGCCCCCCTGGACCATCATGGGACCCAGTACTTC	CSAPLDHHGTQYF
TRBV7-2	TRBJ2-6	TRBD1	NA	TGTGCCAGCAGCTGGACAGGGACTGGGGCCAACGTCCTGACTTTC	CASSWTGTGANVLTF
TRBV29-1	TRBJ1-1	NA	few	TGCAGCGTGGGAGTGGGATTGGGAACTGAAGCTTTCTTT	CSVGVGLGTEAFF